Here is one T cell receptor beta chain with its context. The antigen is not known. The data belong to a study of T cell responses to AZD1222 COVID-19 vaccine. With 2 bases removed from V and 0 bases from J, the gap between germline ends came to 17 bases. Germline V gives CDR1 LGHNT, CDR2 FRNRAP. This CDR3 is built from 18 residues. Clones were sequenced by immunoSEQ multiplex PCR, and TCRdb holds only the in-frame ones, with some missing. The sample records around 130,000 clones, 94% being singletons. The study's findings and limits: The donors showed a predominance of white British ancestry and of females, with possible underestimation of clonal diversity. Vaccine-associated CD4 TCRs ranged over spike, dominating at 160-218 and 743-854. Sampling that yielded the repertoires occurred only after the peak T cell response.

The sample consisted of peripheral blood, taken on day 0 of AZD1222 vaccination. The rearrangement links TRBV12-5 to TRBJ2-1; no firm D call. This TCR was sampled from an adult in good health. CDR3 sequence: CASGLITDGQTSYNEQFF. The CDR3, as DNA: TGTGCTAGTGGTTTGATAACGGACGGCCAGACCTCCTACAATGAGCAGTTCTTC. The full variable domain, completed using reference TRBV12-5 and TRBJ2-1, is DARVTQTPRHKVTEMGQEVTMRCQPILGHNTVFWYRQTMMQGLELLAYFRNRAPLDDSGMPKDRFSAEMPDATLATLKIQPSEPRDSAVYFCASGLITDGQTSYNEQFFGPGTRLTVL.